This TCR beta chain was identified during a study of shared clonotypes between healthy human individuals. Overall study context: The donors, a couple of women and three men, were aged 18 to 49.

To note about this clone: The antigen is unknown.

Naivety among CD8 cells was defined by CD45RO negativity and positive CCR7 selection, thereby excluding terminally differentiated effector memory CD45RA+ cells. Adult donors, all healthy and HIV-negative, had no recent acute infections or vaccinations. Assay used: immunoSEQ multiplex PCR; TCRdb lists only in-frame clones, some missing. The table shows roughly 590,000 clones, with 95% to 96% occurring only once. Trimming pared 7 bases from V and 2 bases from J, leaving 17 bases between. Germline loops: CDR1 MDHEN, CDR2 SYDVKM. CDR3 length: 15 residues. Study-wide results and caveats: Compared with memory subsets, naive subsets generally had larger estimated richness.

The sample consisted of naive CD8+ T cells sorted from blood. The receptor was derived from a woman in her thirties in good health. V and J are TRBV28 and TRBJ1-1; no definite D call. This CDR3 reads CASMPWGAKNTEAFF. The CDR3 DNA follows: TGTGCCAGCATGCCCTGGGGAGCGAAAAACACTGAAGCTTTCTTT.